Sequencing of this TCR beta chain was carried out in a study of spatial heterogeneity in lung cancer. CDR3 length: 16 amino acids. With 4 bases removed from V and 0 bases from J, the gap between germline ends came to 9 bases. CDR1 and CDR2 from the germline V gene are KGHDR and SFDVKD. Every TCR cDNA molecule bore a unique molecular identifier. TCRdb analysed the 5' RACE reads with MiXCR anew, one entry per CDR3 protein. The data show about 94,000 distinct CDR3 sequences, roughly 21% seen once. Described time point: blood at routine non-recurrence follow-up after resection. This sequence was found in a male donor with early-stage non-small cell lung cancer. The chain couples TRBV24-1 to TRBJ2-6, with D tentatively TRBD2 (6 bases). The sample here was PBMCs, taken at follow-up. This CDR3 is CATSDDGGSGANVLTF. CDR3 DNA sequence: TGTGCCACCAGTGACGACGGGGGCTCTGGGGCCAACGTCCTGACTTTC.